This TCR beta chain comes out of a study of blood T cell repertoires in COVID-19. Overall study context: Sites in the United States, Italy and Spain provided acute and convalescent COVID-19 samples. Sources were T cells, B-cell-depleted T cells, or PBMCs; the material itself was cDNA or gDNA.

Methods used by the authors: Reference gene primer amplification gave estimated nucleated cell counts. The method was immunoSEQ multiplex PCR; TCRdb's version includes in-frame clones alone and lacks a portion of them. V and J calls and clone size come straight from that table; D and trimming were deduced from the DNA. This sample yields 52,000 or so clones, of which around 76% are seen a single time; roughly a fifth belongs to the top ten. CDR3 length: 12 amino acids. Germline V gives CDR1 DFQATT, CDR2 SNEGSKA (reference sequence). Trimming stripped 3 bases from V and 2 bases from J, with 7 bases between.

The sequence derives from a man in his forties or fifties with active or convalescent COVID-19. The J gene is TRBJ1-2, the V gene TRBV20-1; no definite D call. Input material: peripheral blood. In nucleotides, the CDR3 is TGCAGTGCTAGTTGGCAAAACTATGGCTACACCTTC. It translates to CSASWQNYGYTF.